This T cell receptor (beta chain) was captured in a study of identical twins. Study-wide findings and caveats: Memory repertoires lacked the insertion deficit that abundant cord blood beta clonotypes showed. It was cross-sectional statistical analysis, not following the same donors, that the conclusions relied on.

About this clonotype itself: Its cognate antigen is unknown.

Unique molecular identifiers were present on cDNA, and template switching added a universal primer site. Via MiXCR, TCRdb re-called the 5' RACE reads, giving one row per CDR3 protein. The table has around 480,000 distinct CDR3 sequences, 13% to 15% seen once. The V gene's germline CDR1 is SEHNR and CDR2 FQNEAQ (reference sequence). The CDR3 is 17 residues long. V was cut by 5 bases and J by 0 bases, with 17 bases left in between. The same sample was also used in a study of yellow fever vaccine responses in identical twins.

Sequences were obtained from CD4+ T cells sorted from blood. This clonotype was obtained from a young woman in good health. The rearrangement joins TRBV7-9 to TRBJ2-4, with D possibly being TRBD1 (5 bases). CDR3 nucleotides: TGTGCCAGCAGCACAACTGCAGGGTCCCTAGCCAAAAACATTCAGTACTTC. Its protein product is CASSTTAGSLAKNIQYF.